This paragraph covers one T cell receptor (beta chain) sequence. Data came from immunoSEQ multiplex PCR; TCRdb stores just in-frame clones and leaves some out. Of some 51,000 clones listed, 94% are singletons. The data stem from a study of T cell changes during pregnancy in multiple sclerosis. Between the trimmed V and J ends, which lost 5 bases and 10 bases, there was a span of 14 bases. Germline lookup yields CDR1 MGHRA and CDR2 YSYEKL. CDR3 length equals 13 residues. The sequencing used CD4+ T cells from peripheral blood mononuclear cells, collected in the first trimester of pregnancy. This chain connects TRBV4-1 to TRBJ1-4, with TRBD1 as a possible D gene (5 bases). This clonotype originated in a female donor with multiple sclerosis, enrolled in a pregnancy study. The CDR3 DNA reads as TGCGCCAGCAGCGACAGCCGGTCCGGAAAACTGTTTTTT. This gives the protein CASSDSRSGKLFF.